This entry lists 15 T cell receptor beta chains sequenced from one sample in a study of response to subunit inactivated influenza vaccine. Each CDR3 protein is one row after TCRdb ran MiXCR on the RT-PCR reads. The data contain roughly 760,000 distinct CDR3 sequences, 21% of them singletons. Sample: PBMCs from blood, taken roughly 5 days after vaccination. Receptors were obtained from a man aged 50-59 years who received an inactivated influenza vaccine.

The genes are TRBV10-3 and TRBJ1-6, with 7 bases identical to TRBD1. The V gene end was trimmed by 5 bases and the J gene end by 10 bases; junction bases not matched to a gene: 2. This CDR3 has 12 amino acids. Germline CDR1 and CDR2: ENHRY and SYGVKD. DNA for the CDR3: TGTGCCATCAGTACAGGGGAATCACCCCTCCACTTT. It encodes CAISTGESPLHF.

The chain uses TRBV9 and TRBJ2-7, with a possible D match to TRBD1 (5 bases). Looked up from germline, CDR1 is SGDLS and CDR2 is YYNGEE. V was pared by 4 bases and J by 2 bases, with 13 bases between. This CDR3 contains 14 residues. The CDR3 region is CASSLGATPYEQYF. The CDR3, as DNA: TGTGCCAGCAGCCTTGGGGCTACCCCCTACGAGCAGTACTTC.

The chain recombines TRBV7-9 with TRBJ2-7; possible D gene TRBD2, 5 bases. Looked up from germline, CDR1 is SEHNR and CDR2 is FQNEAQ (reference sequence). The ends were cut back, 2 bases at V and 2 bases at J, with 10 bases in the middle. The CDR3 spans 14 residues. The CDR3 DNA sequence: TGTGCCAGCAGCTTAAGTAGCGTTACCTACGAGCAGTACTTC. The encoded protein is CASSLSSVTYEQYF.

In this sample, this clonotype turned up a few times. The chain uses TRBV20-1 and TRBJ2-3, with TRBD2 matching over 12 bases. Germline assignment: CDR1 DFQATT and CDR2 SNEGSKA (reference sequence). The CDR3 is made up of 15 amino acids. The V gene end was trimmed by 4 bases and the J gene end by 4 bases; junction bases not matched to a gene: 6. This CDR3 reads CSATSGRAPADTQYF. The CDR3 DNA reads TGCAGTGCTACTAGCGGGAGGGCCCCGGCAGATACGCAGTATTTT.

In this sample, this clonotype turned up many times. The chain carries TRBV12-3 or TRBV12-4 and TRBJ1-1; D call uncertain. V lost 5 bases, J lost 2 bases, and 6 bases lay in between. The CDR3 runs 12 residues. The CDR3 nucleotides read TGTGCCAGCAGTCAAAGCAACACTGAAGCTTTCTTT. Protein sequence: CASSQSNTEAFF.

CDR3 nucleotides: TGTGCCAGCGCGCCAGGCGACGGTCGGCCCCAGCATTTT. Its translation is CASAPGDGRPQHF. This rearrangement joins TRBV7-2 to TRBJ1-5; no clear D gene. Germline V CDR1 and CDR2: SGHTA, FQGNSA. This CDR3 has 13 amino acids. V lost 8 bases, J lost 9 bases, and 17 bases lay in between.

This chain uses TRBV2 with TRBJ2-7; possible D gene TRBD1, 6 bases. Trimming removed 0 bases from V and 6 bases from J, with 15 bases in between. The germline CDR1 and CDR2 sequences are SNHLY and FYNNEI. The CDR3 totals 15 residues. The CDR3 here is CASSEADWTVGEQYF. DNA for the CDR3: TGTGCCAGCAGTGAAGCAGATTGGACAGTCGGCGAGCAGTACTTC.

This clonotype showed up many times. The chain is built from TRBV29-1 and TRBJ2-2, with D unresolved. The CDR3 runs to 12 residues. The V end lost 3 bases, the J end lost 6 bases, and 8 bases lay between the germline ends. The germline V gene encodes CDR1 SQVTM and CDR2 ANQGSEA. CDR3 bases: TGCAGCGTTGAGGTCCTGGCCGGGGAGCTGTTTTTT. Translated: CSVEVLAGELFF.

The chain has TRBV7-9 and TRBJ2-7; D is possibly TRBD2 (5 bases). This CDR3 contains 14 residues. V was cut by 5 bases and J by 5 bases, with 16 bases left in between. CDR1 and CDR2 (germline): SEHNR, FQNEAQ (reference sequence). CDR3 bases: TGTGCCAGCAGCGAAGAGGCGGGCAGCCACGAGCAGTACTTC. Protein: CASSEEAGSHEQYF.

This clonotype was found a few times. V is TRBV2 and J is TRBJ2-3; TRBD1 might be the D (5 bases). The CDR3 sequence is 15 residues long. Germline V CDR1 and CDR2: SNHLY, FYNNEI. V dropped 2 bases and J dropped 2 bases, with 11 bases sitting between them. CDR3 residues: CASSEQGRNTDTQYF. Here the CDR3 DNA reads TGTGCCAGCAGTGAACAGGGCAGGAACACAGATACGCAGTATTTT.

This chain links TRBV20-1 with TRBJ2-4, with D unclear. V gave up 5 bases and J gave up 6 bases, with 11 bases separating them. From germline, CDR1 is DFQATT and CDR2 SNEGSKA (reference sequence). The CDR3 contains 12 residues. The CDR3: CSARTGANIQYF. The CDR3 DNA reads as TGCAGTGCTCGGACGGGCGCAAACATTCAGTACTTC.

The V call is TRBV10-3, the J call TRBJ2-7; 7 bases fit TRBD1. CDR1 ENHRY and CDR2 SYGVKD come from the germline V gene. Trimming at V came to 3 bases and at J to 6 bases, leaving 11 bases not matched to a gene. The CDR3 covers 15 residues. CDR3 in DNA: TGTGCCATCAGTGATGGGGTTAGAGGGGGCACCGAGCAGTACTTC. It is translated as CAISDGVRGGTEQYF.

The rearrangement uses TRBV20-1 and TRBJ2-5; D is uncertain. The CDR3 runs 13 residues. The germline V gene has CDR1 DFQATT and CDR2 SNEGSKA (reference sequence). The V and J ends lost 3 bases and 4 bases respectively, with 12 bases between them. The CDR3 DNA follows: TGCAGTGCTAGTGACCCCCGAACAGAGACCCAGTACTTC. Amino acid sequence: CSASDPRTETQYF.

The sample holds many counts of this clonotype. The chain couples TRBV7-9 to TRBJ2-7; 8 nucleotides match TRBD1. CDR3 length: 13 residues. The V gene end was trimmed by 5 bases and the J gene end by 5 bases; junction bases not matched to a gene: 5. The germline V gene encodes CDR1 SEHNR and CDR2 FQNEAQ (reference sequence). The CDR3 reads CASSLDRAHEQYF. The CDR3 coding sequence is TGTGCCAGCAGCCTGGACAGGGCCCACGAGCAGTACTTC.

This clonotype has a handful of counts. The chain combines TRBV4-2 with TRBJ2-7; 8 bases agree with TRBD2. Germline CDR1 and CDR2: LGHNA and YNFKEQ. V trimming: 6 bases; J trimming: 2 bases; junction bases outside the gene matches: 6. The CDR3 has 14 residues. CDR3: CASSSGTRAYEQYF. In DNA form, the CDR3 reads TGTGCCAGCAGTAGCGGGACTAGGGCCTACGAGCAGTACTTC.